This is a list of T cell receptor beta chains from one sample in a study of T-cell memory formation after mild COVID-19. In TCRdb, the 5' RACE reads were re-called with MiXCR into one record per CDR3 protein. The sample yields about 200,000 distinct CDR3 sequences, about 9.2% seen once. Sample: PBMCs or a T cell subset sorted from them (not recorded which). The receptors here all came from a man between 18 and 29 years old who had mild COVID-19 (a few samples of this study predate the infection). Cell type and time point are not known. CDR3s include the opening cysteine and the closing phenylalanine or tryptophan. The D gene is left open where the match is weak. Size is stated for part of the rows, as once, few or many counts, or as a class when the clone is expanded.

D	J	size	V	DNA	CDR3
TRBD2	TRBJ2-2	NA	TRBV18	TGTGCCAGCCCAGCTGGGACTAGCATTACCGGGGAGCTGTTTTTT	CASPAGTSITGELFF
TRBD1	TRBJ2-7	many	TRBV12-3/TRBV12-4	TGTGCCAGCACCCAATCGGGACAGCCGCACGAGCAGTACTTC	CASTQSGQPHEQYF
TRBD1	TRBJ2-5	few	TRBV5-1	TGCGCCAGCAGCTCCCGGGACAGGGAGGAGGAGACCCAGTACTTC	CASSSRDREEETQYF
NA	TRBJ2-3	few	TRBV13	TGTGCCAGCAGCTTAGGTTGGCCGCCCCCAGATACGCAGTATTTT	CASSLGWPPPDTQYF
NA	TRBJ1-5	few	TRBV18	TGTGCCAGCTCACCCGCGCGGGGGGATCAGCCCCAGCATTTT	CASSPARGDQPQHF
NA	TRBJ2-7	NA	TRBV5-1	TGCGCCAGCAATCGGACCCCCGGCCACGAGCAGTACTTC	CASNRTPGHEQYF
NA	TRBJ1-1	NA	TRBV7-2	TGTGCCAGCAGGCGCCGCGAGGCTGAAGCTTTCTTT	CASRRREAEAFF
NA	TRBJ2-2	many	TRBV29-1	TGCAGCGTGGGGTCACCAGGGAACGCCGGGGAGCTGTTTTTT	CSVGSPGNAGELFF
NA	TRBJ2-5	NA	TRBV5-1	TGCGCCAGCAGCTTGGTGGACGGACAAGAGACCCAGTACTTC	CASSLVDGQETQYF
NA	TRBJ1-5	few	TRBV28	TGTGCCAGCAGCGAAAGACGGATCAATCAGCCCCAGCATTTT	CASSERRINQPQHF
TRBD1	TRBJ1-1	NA	TRBV2	TGTGCCAGCAGCAAACAGGGGGAGAACACTGAAGCTTTCTTT	CASSKQGENTEAFF
TRBD2	TRBJ2-2	NA	TRBV5-1	TGCGCCAGCAGCTTGGGGACTAGCGGGGTGTACACCGGGGAGCTGTTTTTT	CASSLGTSGVYTGELFF
TRBD1	TRBJ2-5	few	TRBV18	TGTGCCAGCTCACCCGCGACAGGGTTCCAAGAGACCCAGTACTTC	CASSPATGFQETQYF
NA	TRBJ1-5	few	TRBV30	TGTGCCTGGAGTGTAGGGAGGCAATATCAGCCCCAGCATTTT	CAWSVGRQYQPQHF
NA	TRBJ2-3	NA	TRBV6-4	TGTGCCAGCAGTGACCGGGGGTGGTGGGCCACAGATACGCAGTATTTT	CASSDRGWWATDTQYF
TRBD2	TRBJ2-3	NA	TRBV20-1	TGCAGTGCCATCAGTAGCGGGAGAACAGATACGCAGTATTTT	CSAISSGRTDTQYF
NA	TRBJ1-1	NA	TRBV5-1	TGCGCCAGCGGCTCCGGGGGGTACACTGAAGCTTTCTTT	CASGSGGYTEAFF
NA	TRBJ2-2	few	TRBV24-1	TGTGCCACCAGTGATTATACAGGGAAGGACACCGGGGAGCTGTTTTTT	CATSDYTGKDTGELFF
NA	TRBJ2-7	few	TRBV7-6	TGTGCCAGCACCCCCGGGGACTTTCGGGGGGAGCAGTACTTC	CASTPGDFRGEQYF
NA	TRBJ2-2	NA	TRBV6-4	TGTGCCAGCAGTCGACAACCGAACACCGGGGAGCTGTTTTTT	CASSRQPNTGELFF
TRBD1	TRBJ1-4	few	TRBV20-1	TGCAGTGCAAAGAGTCCGGGACAGGGGGCCGAAAAACTGTTTTTT	CSAKSPGQGAEKLFF
NA	TRBJ1-3	NA	TRBV7-6	TGTGCCAGCAGCTTTGGGCAGGGAAGGACTGGAAACACCATATATTTT	CASSFGQGRTGNTIYF
NA	TRBJ2-1	NA	TRBV5-5	TGTGCCAGCAGCCCGTGGTTGGGCTCAGGGATAAATGAGCAGTTCTTC	CASSPWLGSGINEQFF
NA	TRBJ2-5	NA	TRBV6-2/TRBV6-3	TGTGCCAGCAGCCAGGTGGTAGAGACCCAGTACTTC	CASSQVVETQYF
NA	TRBJ2-1	NA	TRBV2	TGTGCCAGCAGTGAATCAGGACCTTGGCAGTTCTTC	CASSESGPWQFF
TRBD1	TRBJ2-7	NA	TRBV7-2	TGTGCCAGCAGCTCAGAGACAGGGTCCTACGAGCAGTACTTC	CASSSETGSYEQYF
NA	TRBJ2-5	NA	TRBV21-1	TGTGCCAGCAGCAACACAGCGGGGGAAGAGACCCAGTACTTC	CASSNTAGEETQYF
NA	TRBJ2-5	many	TRBV5-1	TGCGCCAGCAGCTTGGGTGGGAAACAAGAGACCCAGTACTTC	CASSLGGKQETQYF
TRBD1	TRBJ1-2	NA	TRBV7-2	TGTGCCAGCAGCTCAGGACAGGCTAACTATGGCTACACCTTC	CASSSGQANYGYTF
TRBD1	TRBJ1-5	NA	TRBV28	TGTGCCAGCACTCAGGGGGCGAGCAATCAGCCCCAGCATTTT	CASTQGASNQPQHF
NA	TRBJ2-5	NA	TRBV3-1	TGTGCCAGCAGCCAAGATCCCAAGCAGACCCAGTACTTC	CASSQDPKQTQYF
NA	TRBJ2-5	NA	TRBV9	TGTGCCAGCAGCGTAGGCCTTCCCGAGGAGACCCAGTACTTC	CASSVGLPEETQYF
TRBD1	TRBJ2-5	NA	TRBV7-3	TGTGCCAGCAGCTTACGGGACAGGGCCAAAGAGACCCAGTACTTC	CASSLRDRAKETQYF
TRBD1	TRBJ2-7	few	TRBV12-3/TRBV12-4	TGTGCCAGCAGTTCGGACAGGGGCCACGAGCAGTACTTC	CASSSDRGHEQYF
NA	TRBJ2-2	many	TRBV24-1	TGTGCCACCAGTGACTCTGGGTGGCTTAGGAACACCGGGGAGCTGTTTTTT	CATSDSGWLRNTGELFF
TRBD1	TRBJ1-6	many	TRBV6-5	TGTGCCAGCAGTTACCGGACAGGGAATTCACCCCTCCACTTT	CASSYRTGNSPLHF
NA	TRBJ2-1	many	TRBV29-1	TGCAGCGTTGAAGGGGACACAACTCTAGAGTTCTTC	CSVEGDTTLEFF
NA	TRBJ1-5	many	TRBV15	TGTGCCACCAGCAGAGCGTCGTATCAGCCCCAGCATTTT	CATSRASYQPQHF
NA	TRBJ1-5	NA	TRBV10-3	TGTGCCATCAGTGGAGGTTATAGCAATCAGCCCCAGCATTTT	CAISGGYSNQPQHF
NA	TRBJ2-7	few	TRBV7-9	TGTGCCAGCAGCTTGACGGGGTTACTTTTCGAGCAGTACTTC	CASSLTGLLFEQYF
TRBD1	TRBJ2-7	NA	TRBV10-3	TGTGCCATCAGCACCCTACAGGGGGACGAGCAGTACTTC	CAISTLQGDEQYF
NA	TRBJ2-3	few	TRBV5-1	TGCGCCAGCATGCCAGGGGGGAACACAGATACGCAGTATTTT	CASMPGGNTDTQYF
NA	TRBJ2-5	NA	TRBV24-1	TGTGCCACCAGTGACCCAACTTTGGAGACCCAGTACTTC	CATSDPTLETQYF
NA	TRBJ2-3	NA	TRBV18	TGTGCCAGCTCACCTCCCGGGGTGCGGGGAGATACGCAGTATTTT	CASSPPGVRGDTQYF
NA	TRBJ2-5	NA	TRBV20-1	TGCAGTGCCACTAAAAGGTCCTTTCAAGAGACCCAGTACTTC	CSATKRSFQETQYF
TRBD1	TRBJ1-2	NA	TRBV12-3/TRBV12-4	TGTGCCAGCAGTTTACGGGAGACAGGGGATGGCTACACCTTC	CASSLRETGDGYTF
NA	TRBJ2-3	few	TRBV9	TGTGCCAGCAGCCCAGAGGGAGTAGCGGACATGAATACGCAGTATTTT	CASSPEGVADMNTQYF
NA	TRBJ2-2	NA	TRBV15	TGTGCCACCAGCAGAGATATTGAACGGACCGGGGAGCTGTTTTTT	CATSRDIERTGELFF
NA	TRBJ2-1	few	TRBV28	TGTGCCAGCAATCTAGGATTCTCCTACAATGAGCAGTTCTTC	CASNLGFSYNEQFF
NA	TRBJ2-1	NA	TRBV24-1	TGTGCCACCAGTGTAAAAAGCTCCTACAATGAGCAGTTCTTC	CATSVKSSYNEQFF
NA	TRBJ2-7	many	TRBV20-1	TGCAGTGCGATCCGCCCGGCCACAGACTACGAGCAGTACTTC	CSAIRPATDYEQYF
NA	TRBJ2-3	NA	TRBV6-2/TRBV6-3	TGTGCCAGCAGTTATGGCGGGGGCACGATGGATACGCAGTATTTT	CASSYGGGTMDTQYF
NA	TRBJ1-2	few	TRBV28	TGTGCCAGCACTCCTGGCAGGGATAACTATGGCTACACCTTC	CASTPGRDNYGYTF